This T cell receptor (beta chain) was documented in a study of immune evolution from preneoplasia to lung adenocarcinoma. Some clones are missing from TCRdb's copy, which holds only in-frame ones; the method was immunoSEQ multiplex PCR. The sample has fewer than 7,500 clones, roughly 78% seen once. This clone occurred once. V was shortened by 0 bases and J by 2 bases, with 9 bases between the two germline ends. The CDR3 has 15 amino acids. Germline V CDR1 and CDR2: SGHVS, FNYEAQ. The J gene is TRBJ2-3, the V gene TRBV7-6; D is unclear. Sequencing input: FFPE minimally invasive lung adenocarcinoma tissue. This receptor was obtained from a person between 55 and 80 years old with lung adenocarcinoma. CDR3 DNA: TGTGCCAGCAGCTTAGCGAACTCTAACACAGATACGCAGTATTTT. Translating it yields CASSLANSNTDTQYF.